This T cell receptor beta chain was sequenced in a study of patients and donors after allogeneic stem cell transplantation. TCRdb reprocessed the RT-PCR reads via MiXCR and lists one record per CDR3 protein. The sample contains some 960,000 distinct CDR3 sequences, about 20% of which appear only once. The V gene's germline CDR1 is MGHDK and CDR2 SYGVNS. V was pared by 5 bases and J by 10 bases, with 17 bases between. CDR3 size: 13 residues. This TCR came from a human donor who was either an allogeneic HSCT recipient or a stem cell or donor lymphocyte infusion donor (not recorded which). It is not recorded whose cells these are; they may come from a transplant donor. The chain links TRBV25-1 to TRBJ1-1; TRBD1 might be the D (6 bases). Sequenced material: blood, either unsorted or a sorted T cell fraction (not recorded which). The CDR3: CASSNPGATLAFF. The CDR3 nucleotides read TGTGCCAGCAGTAACCCAGGGGCGACTCTAGCTTTCTTT.